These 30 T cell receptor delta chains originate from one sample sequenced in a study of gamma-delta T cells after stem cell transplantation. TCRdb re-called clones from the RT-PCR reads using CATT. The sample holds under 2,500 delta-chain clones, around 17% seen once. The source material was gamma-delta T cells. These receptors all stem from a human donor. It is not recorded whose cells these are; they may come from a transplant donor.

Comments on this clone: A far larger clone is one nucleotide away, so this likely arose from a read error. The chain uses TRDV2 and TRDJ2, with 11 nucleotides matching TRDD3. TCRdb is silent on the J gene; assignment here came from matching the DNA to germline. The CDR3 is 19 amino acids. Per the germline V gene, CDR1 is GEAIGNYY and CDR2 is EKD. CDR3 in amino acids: CACDPISYSGGYLPAKLFF. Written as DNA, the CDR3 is TGTGCCTGTGACCCTATCTCATACTCTGGGGGATACCTTCCAGCAAAACTCTTCTTT.

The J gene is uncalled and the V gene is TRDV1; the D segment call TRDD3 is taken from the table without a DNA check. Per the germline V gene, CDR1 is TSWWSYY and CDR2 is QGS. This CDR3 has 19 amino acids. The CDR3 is CALGACLLGDTLYTDKLTF. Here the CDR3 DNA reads TGTGCTCTTGGGGCATGTCTTCTGGGGGATACGCTCTACACCGATAAACTCACCTTT.

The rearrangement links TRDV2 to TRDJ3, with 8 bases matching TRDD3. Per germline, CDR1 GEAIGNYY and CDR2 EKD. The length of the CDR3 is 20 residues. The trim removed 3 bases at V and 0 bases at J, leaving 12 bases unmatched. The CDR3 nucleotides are TGTGCCTGTGACCCCGTGACTGGGGGCCCTAGCTCCTGGGACACCCGACAGATGTTTTTC. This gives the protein CACDPVTGGPSSWDTRQMFF.

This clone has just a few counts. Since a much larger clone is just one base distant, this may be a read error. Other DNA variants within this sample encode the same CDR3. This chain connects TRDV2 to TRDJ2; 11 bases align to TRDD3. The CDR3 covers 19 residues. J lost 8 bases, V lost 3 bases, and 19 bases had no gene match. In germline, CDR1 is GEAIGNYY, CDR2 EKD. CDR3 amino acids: CACDPISYSGGYLPAQLFF. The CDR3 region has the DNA TGTGCCTGTGACCCTATCTCATACTCTGGGGGATACCTTCCGGCACAACTCTTCTTT.

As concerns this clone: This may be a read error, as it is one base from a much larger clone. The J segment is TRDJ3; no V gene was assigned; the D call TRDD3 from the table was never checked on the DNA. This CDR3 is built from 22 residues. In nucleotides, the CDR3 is TGTGCCTGTGACACCGGGAGTCTGGGGGATTCTATCGGCTCCTGGGACACCCGACAGATGTTTTTC. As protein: CACDTGSLGDSIGSWDTRQMFF.

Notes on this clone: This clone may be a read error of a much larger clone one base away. CDR3 sequence: CACDTLGNKNRDTRQMFF. The CDR3 bases are TGTGCCTGTGACACCCTCGGGAATAAAAACCGGGACACCCGACAGATGTTTTTC. This chain uses TRDV2 with TRDJ3; no firm D call. TCRdb lists no J gene, so it was determined here by aligning the DNA to germline. The CDR3 consists of 18 residues. The V end lost 0 bases, the J end lost 5 bases, and 16 bases lay between the germline ends. The germline V gene has CDR1 GEAIGNYY and CDR2 EKD.

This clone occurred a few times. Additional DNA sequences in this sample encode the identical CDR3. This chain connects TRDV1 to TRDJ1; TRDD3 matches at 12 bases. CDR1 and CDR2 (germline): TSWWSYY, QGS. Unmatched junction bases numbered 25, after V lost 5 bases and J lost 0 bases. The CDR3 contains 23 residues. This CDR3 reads CALGRLPIRLVLGDTLYTDKLIF. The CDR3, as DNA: TGTGCTCTTGGGAGACTTCCTATACGACTCGTACTGGGGGATACCTTATACACCGATAAACTCATCTTT.

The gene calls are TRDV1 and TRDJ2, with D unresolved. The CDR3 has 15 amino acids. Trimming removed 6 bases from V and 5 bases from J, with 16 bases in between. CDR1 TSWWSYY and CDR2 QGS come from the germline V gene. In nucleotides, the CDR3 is TGTGCTCTTGGTAAAACCTGGAATTTTACAGCACAACTCTTCTTT. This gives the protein CALGKTWNFTAQLFF.

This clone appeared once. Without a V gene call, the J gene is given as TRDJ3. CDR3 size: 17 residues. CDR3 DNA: TGTGCCTCTTCCCGACACCGCCTCTCCTGGGACACCCGACAGATGTTTTTC. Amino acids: CASSRHRLSWDTRQMFF.

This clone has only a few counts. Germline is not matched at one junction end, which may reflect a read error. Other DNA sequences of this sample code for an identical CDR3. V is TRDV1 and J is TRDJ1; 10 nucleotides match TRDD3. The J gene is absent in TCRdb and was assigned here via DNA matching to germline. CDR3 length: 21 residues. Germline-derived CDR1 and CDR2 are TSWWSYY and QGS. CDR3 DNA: TGCGCTCTTGGCGGGGGTGGCGCGGGCTACTGGGGGATTCACTACACCGATAAACTCATCTTT. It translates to CALGGGGAGYWGIHYTDKLIF.

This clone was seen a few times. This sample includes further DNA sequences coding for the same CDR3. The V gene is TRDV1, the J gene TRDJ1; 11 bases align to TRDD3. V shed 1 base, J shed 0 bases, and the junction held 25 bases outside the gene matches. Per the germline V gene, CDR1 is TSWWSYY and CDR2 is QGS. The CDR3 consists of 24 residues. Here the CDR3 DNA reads TGTGCTCTTGGGGAACGGCCTTCTTTCTGGCTGGTACTGGGGGATAAACGCTACACCGATAAACTCATCTTT. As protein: CALGERPSFWLVLGDKRYTDKLIF.

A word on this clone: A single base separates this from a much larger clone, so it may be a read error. CDR3 DNA: TGTGCCCGTGACCCTATCTCATACTCTGGGGGATACCTTCCAGCACAACTCTTCTTT. Amino acid sequence: CARDPISYSGGYLPAQLFF. The chain uses TRDV2 and TRDJ2, with 11 bases fitting TRDD3. Per germline, CDR1 GEAIGNYY and CDR2 EKD. The CDR3 runs 19 residues.

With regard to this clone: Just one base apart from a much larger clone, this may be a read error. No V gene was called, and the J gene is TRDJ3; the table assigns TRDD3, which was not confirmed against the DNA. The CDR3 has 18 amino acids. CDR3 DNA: TGTGCCTGTGACACTGGGGGATCCTCCCCCTGGGACACCCGACAGATGTTTTTC. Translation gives CACDTGGSSPWDTRQMFF.

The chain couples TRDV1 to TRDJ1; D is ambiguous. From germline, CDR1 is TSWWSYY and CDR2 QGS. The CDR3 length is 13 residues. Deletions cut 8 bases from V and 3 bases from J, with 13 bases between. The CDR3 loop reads CALRLARADKLIF. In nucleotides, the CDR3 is TGTGCTCTTAGGCTTGCACGCGCCGATAAACTCATCTTT.

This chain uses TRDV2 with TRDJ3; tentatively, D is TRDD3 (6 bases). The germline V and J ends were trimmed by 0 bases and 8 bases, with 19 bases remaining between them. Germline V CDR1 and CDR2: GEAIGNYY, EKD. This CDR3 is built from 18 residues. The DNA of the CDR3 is TGTGCCTGTGACACCCTCGGGGATCAAAACCGGTACACCCGACAGATGTTTTTC. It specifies CACDTLGDQNRYTRQMFF.

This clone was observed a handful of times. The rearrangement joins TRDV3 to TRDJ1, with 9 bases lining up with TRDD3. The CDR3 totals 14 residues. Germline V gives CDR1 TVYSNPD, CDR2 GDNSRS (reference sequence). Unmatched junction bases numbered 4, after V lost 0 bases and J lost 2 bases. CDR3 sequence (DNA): TGTGCCTTTAGTCCTGGGGGATTAACCGATAAACTCATCTTT. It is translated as CAFSPGGLTDKLIF.

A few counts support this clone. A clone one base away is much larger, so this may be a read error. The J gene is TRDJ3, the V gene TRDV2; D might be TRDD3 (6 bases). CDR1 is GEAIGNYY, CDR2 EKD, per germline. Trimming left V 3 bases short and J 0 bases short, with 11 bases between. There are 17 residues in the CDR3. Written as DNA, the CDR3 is TGTGCCTGTGACGCTACTGGGAGCTCCTGGGACACCCGACAGATGTTTTTC. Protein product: CACDATGSSWDTRQMFF.

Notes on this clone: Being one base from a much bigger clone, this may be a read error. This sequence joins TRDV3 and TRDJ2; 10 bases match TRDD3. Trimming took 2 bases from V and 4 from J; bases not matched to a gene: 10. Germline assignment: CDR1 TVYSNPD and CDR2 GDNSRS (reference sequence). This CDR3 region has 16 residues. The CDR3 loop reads CAFAITGGSQTAQLFF. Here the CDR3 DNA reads TGTGCCTTTGCGATTACTGGGGGATCCCAGACAGCACAACTCTTCTTT.

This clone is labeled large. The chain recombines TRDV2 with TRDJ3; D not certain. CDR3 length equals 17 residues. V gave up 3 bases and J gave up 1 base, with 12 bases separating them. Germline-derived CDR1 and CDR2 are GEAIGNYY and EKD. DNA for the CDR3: TGTGCCTGTGACCCCGTCAGGAAATCCTGGGACACCCGACAGATGTTTTTC. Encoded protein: CACDPVRKSWDTRQMFF.

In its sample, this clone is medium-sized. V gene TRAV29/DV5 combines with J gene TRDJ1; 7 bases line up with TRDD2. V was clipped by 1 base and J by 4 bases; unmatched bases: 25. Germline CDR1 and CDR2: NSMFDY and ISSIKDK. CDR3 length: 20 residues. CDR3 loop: CAASFPTRSTRTDLYDKLIF. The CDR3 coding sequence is TGTGCAGCAAGCTTTCCTACTAGGTCGACCCGTACTGATCTGTACGATAAACTCATCTTT.

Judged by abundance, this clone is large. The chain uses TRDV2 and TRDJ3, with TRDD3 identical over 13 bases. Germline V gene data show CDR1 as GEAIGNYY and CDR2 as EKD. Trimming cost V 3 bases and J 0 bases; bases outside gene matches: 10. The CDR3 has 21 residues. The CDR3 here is CACDPLLGDTKSSWDTRQMFF. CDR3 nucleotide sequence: TGTGCCTGTGACCCATTACTGGGGGATACGAAAAGCTCCTGGGACACCCGACAGATGTTTTTC.

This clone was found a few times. The CDR3 coding sequence is TGTGCTCTTGGGGAACACCCCCGCTGGCGCTACGGATTCCGGGGGTCTAGCGATACAGCACAACTCTTCTTT. It codes for CALGEHPRWRYGFRGSSDTAQLFF. This chain connects TRDV1 to TRDJ2, with D possibly matching TRDD3 (5 bases). The CDR3 sequence is 24 residues long. Germline values: CDR1 TSWWSYY, CDR2 QGS. The ends were cut back, 1 base at V and 5 bases at J, with 38 bases in the middle.

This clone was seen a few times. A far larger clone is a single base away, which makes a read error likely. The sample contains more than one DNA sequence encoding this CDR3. DNA for the CDR3: TGTGCCTGTGACACCTGGGGGATCGATAAACTCATCTTC. It codes for CACDTWGIDKLIF. The chain employs TRDV2 and TRDJ1; 8 bases map to TRDD3. CDR1 GEAIGNYY and CDR2 EKD come from the germline V gene. The CDR3 sequence is 13 residues long.

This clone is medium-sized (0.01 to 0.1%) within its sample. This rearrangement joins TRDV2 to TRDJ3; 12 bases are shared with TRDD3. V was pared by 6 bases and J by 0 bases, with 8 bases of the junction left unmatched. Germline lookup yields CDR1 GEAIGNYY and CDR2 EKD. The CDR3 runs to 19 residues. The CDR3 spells CACRTGGYPCSWDTRQMFF. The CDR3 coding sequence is TGTGCCTGTAGGACTGGGGGATACCCGTGCTCCTGGGACACCCGACAGATGTTTTTC.

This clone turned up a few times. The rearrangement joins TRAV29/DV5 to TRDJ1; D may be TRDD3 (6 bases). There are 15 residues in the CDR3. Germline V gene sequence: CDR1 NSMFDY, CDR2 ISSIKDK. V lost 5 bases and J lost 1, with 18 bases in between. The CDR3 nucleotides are TGTGCAGCCGTTTGGGGGGTACCTCCCACCGATAAACTCATCTTT. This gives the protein CAAVWGVPPTDKLIF.

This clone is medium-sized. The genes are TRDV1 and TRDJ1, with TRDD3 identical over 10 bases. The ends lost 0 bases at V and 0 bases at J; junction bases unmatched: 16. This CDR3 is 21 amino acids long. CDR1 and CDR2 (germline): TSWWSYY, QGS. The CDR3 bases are TGTGCTCTTGGGGAACTCGGCCTTCCTAGGGGGATACGGAGGTACACCGATAAACTCATCTTT. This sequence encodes CALGELGLPRGIRRYTDKLIF.

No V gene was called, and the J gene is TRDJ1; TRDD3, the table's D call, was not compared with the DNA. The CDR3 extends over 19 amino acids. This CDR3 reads CAPGELPPLLGSYTDKLIF. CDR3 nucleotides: TGTGCTCCTGGGGAACTCCCGCCTCTACTTGGTTCTTACACCGATAAACTCATCTTT.

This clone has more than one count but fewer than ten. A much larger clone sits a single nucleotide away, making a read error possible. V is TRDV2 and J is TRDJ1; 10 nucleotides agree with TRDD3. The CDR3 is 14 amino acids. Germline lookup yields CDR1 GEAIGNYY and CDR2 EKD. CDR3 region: CARDTGGYTDKLIF. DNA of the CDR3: TGTGCCCGTGACACTGGGGGATACACCGATAAACTCATCTTT.

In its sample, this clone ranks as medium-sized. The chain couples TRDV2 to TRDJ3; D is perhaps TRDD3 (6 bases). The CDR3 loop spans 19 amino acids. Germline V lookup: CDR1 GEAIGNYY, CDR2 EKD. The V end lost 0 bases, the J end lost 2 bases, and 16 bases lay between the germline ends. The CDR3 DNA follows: TGTGCCTGTGACACCTTGGGGGCCCGAGGCCCCTGGGACACCCGACAGATGTTTTTC. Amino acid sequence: CACDTLGARGPWDTRQMFF.

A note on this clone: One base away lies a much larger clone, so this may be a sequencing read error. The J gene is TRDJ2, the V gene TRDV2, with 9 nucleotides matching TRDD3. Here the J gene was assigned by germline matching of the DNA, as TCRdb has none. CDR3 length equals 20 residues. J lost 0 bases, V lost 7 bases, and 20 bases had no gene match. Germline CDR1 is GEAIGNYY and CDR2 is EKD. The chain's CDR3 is CACDPILGDSTQALTAQLFF. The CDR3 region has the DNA TGTGCCTGCGACCCGATACTGGGGGACTCTACCCAAGCTTTGACAGCACAACTCTTCTTT.